The source of this T cell receptor (beta chain) is a study of CXCR3 chemokines and chemotherapy response in bladder cancer (dated by TCRdb to about 2022). The study in broad terms: Whether chemotherapy response in human bladder cancer was predicted by intratumoral CXCR3 chemokine system activity was examined in the study.

The method was PCR. Reads for this sample came from an Illumina HiSeq 2500. TCRdb reran the public reads through fastp at Q25 and MiXCR, keeping productive beta chains. Every distinct CDR3 protein forms one entry, paired with its most common genes and DNA. The sample records 1,500 to 2,000 distinct CDR3 sequences, approximately 21% of which are singletons. The ten biggest clones cover about 40% of the sample. Relative to its sample, this clonotype is medium-sized (0.01 to 0.1%). The clone's antigen remains unknown. Base qualities are not at hand, and no much larger clone is one base apart. V is pruned by 5 bases and J by 5 bases, leaving 6 bases of the junction without a gene match. The CDR3 starts with the cysteine, ends with the phenylalanine, and has 15 residues. Only the CDR3 DNA stays, 45 bases, in frame from base 1. Sequences SEHNR (CDR1) and FQNEAQ (CDR2) are obtained from the germline V gene (reference sequence).

This sequence was found in a human donor with bladder cancer that did not respond to neoadjuvant chemotherapy. Sampling was carried out from a patient whose treatment included neoadjuvant chemotherapy. Rearrangement joined TRBV7-9 to TRBJ2-3, and 11 junction bases match TRBD2. The nucleotide sequence reads TGTGCCAGCAGCATCGGAACTAGCGGGGGAGATACGCAGTATTTT. Translated, it gives CASSIGTSGGDTQYF.